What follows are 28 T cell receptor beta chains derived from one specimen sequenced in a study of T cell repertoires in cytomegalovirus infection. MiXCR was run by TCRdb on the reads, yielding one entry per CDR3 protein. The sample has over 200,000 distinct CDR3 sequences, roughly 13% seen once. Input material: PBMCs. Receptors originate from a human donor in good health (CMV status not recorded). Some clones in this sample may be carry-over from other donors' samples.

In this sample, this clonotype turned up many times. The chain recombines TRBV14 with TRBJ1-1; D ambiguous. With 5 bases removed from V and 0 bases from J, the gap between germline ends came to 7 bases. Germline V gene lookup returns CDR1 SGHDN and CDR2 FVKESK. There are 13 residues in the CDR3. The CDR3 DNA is TGTGCCAGCAGCGTCAAGTTGAACACTGAAGCTTTCTTT. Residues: CASSVKLNTEAFF.

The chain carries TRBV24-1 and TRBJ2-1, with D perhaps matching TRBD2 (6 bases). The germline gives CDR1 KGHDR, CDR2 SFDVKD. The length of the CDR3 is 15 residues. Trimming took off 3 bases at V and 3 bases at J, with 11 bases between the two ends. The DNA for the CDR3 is TGTGCCACCAGTGATACTAGCTACCACTACAATGAGCAGTTCTTC. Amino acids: CATSDTSYHYNEQFF.

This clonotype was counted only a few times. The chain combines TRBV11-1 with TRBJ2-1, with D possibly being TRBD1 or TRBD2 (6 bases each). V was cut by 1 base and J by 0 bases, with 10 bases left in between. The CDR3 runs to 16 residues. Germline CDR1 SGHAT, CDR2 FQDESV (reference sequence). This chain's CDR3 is CASSLGGAFSYNEQFF. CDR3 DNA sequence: TGTGCCAGCAGCTTAGGGGGGGCCTTCTCCTACAATGAGCAGTTCTTC.

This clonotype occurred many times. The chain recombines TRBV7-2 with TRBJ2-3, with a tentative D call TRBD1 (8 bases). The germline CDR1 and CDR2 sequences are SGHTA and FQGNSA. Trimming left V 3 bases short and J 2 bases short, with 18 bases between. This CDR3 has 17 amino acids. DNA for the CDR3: TGTGCCAGCAGCTTCCGGACAGGGCGGGGGTTCACAGATACGCAGTATTTT. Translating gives CASSFRTGRGFTDTQYF.

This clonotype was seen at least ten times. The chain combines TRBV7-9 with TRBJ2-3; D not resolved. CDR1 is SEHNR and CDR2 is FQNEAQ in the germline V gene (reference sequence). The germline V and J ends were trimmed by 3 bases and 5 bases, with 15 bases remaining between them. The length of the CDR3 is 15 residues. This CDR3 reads CASSFRVGMGDTQYF. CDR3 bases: TGTGCCAGCAGCTTTCGAGTAGGAATGGGAGATACGCAGTATTTT.

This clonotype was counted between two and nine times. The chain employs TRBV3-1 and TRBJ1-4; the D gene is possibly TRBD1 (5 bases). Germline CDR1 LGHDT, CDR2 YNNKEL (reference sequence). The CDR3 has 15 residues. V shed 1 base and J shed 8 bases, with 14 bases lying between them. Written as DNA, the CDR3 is TGTGCCAGCAGCCAAGGCGGAGGGACCAGGGAAAAACTGTTTTTT. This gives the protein CASSQGGGTREKLFF.

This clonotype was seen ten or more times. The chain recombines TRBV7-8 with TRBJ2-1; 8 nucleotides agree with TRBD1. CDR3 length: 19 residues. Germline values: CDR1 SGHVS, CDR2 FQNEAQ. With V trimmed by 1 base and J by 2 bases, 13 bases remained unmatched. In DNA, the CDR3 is TGTGCCAGCAGCTTAGTATCAGGGACAGGACCTAGGGCCTACAATGAGCAGTTCTTC. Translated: CASSLVSGTGPRAYNEQFF.

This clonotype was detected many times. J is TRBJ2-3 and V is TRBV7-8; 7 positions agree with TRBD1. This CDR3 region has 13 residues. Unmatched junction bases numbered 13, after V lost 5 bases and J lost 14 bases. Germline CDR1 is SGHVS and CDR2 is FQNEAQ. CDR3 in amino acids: CASSPDGDRVPYF. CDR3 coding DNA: TGTGCCAGCAGCCCGGACGGTGACAGGGTTCCGTATTTT.

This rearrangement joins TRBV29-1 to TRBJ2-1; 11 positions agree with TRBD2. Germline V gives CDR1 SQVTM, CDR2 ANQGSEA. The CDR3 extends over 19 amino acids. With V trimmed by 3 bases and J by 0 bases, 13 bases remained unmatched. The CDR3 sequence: CSVEEPGLAASSSYNEQFF. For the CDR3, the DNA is TGCAGCGTTGAGGAACCGGGACTAGCGGCTTCTAGCTCCTACAATGAGCAGTTCTTC.

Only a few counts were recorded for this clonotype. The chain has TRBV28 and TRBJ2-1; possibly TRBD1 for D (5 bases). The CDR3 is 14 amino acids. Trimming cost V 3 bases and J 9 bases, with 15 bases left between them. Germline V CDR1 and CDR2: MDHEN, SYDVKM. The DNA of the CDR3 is TGTGCCAGCAGTTTTCCGCAGGGTGTGGCTGAGCAGTTCTTC. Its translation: CASSFPQGVAEQFF.

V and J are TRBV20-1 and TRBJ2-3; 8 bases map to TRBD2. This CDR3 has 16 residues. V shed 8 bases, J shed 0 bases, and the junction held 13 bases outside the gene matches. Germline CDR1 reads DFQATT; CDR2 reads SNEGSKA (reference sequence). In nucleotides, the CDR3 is TGCAGTACTATAACTAGCGGCCGTGCTAGCACAGATACGCAGTATTTT. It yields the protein CSTITSGRASTDTQYF.

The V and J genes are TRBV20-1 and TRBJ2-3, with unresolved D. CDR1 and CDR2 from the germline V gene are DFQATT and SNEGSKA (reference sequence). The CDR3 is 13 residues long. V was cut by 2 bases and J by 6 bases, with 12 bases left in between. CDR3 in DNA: TGCAGTGCTAGAAGACGAAGGGCTGATACGCAGTATTTT. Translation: CSARRRRADTQYF.

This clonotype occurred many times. The CDR3 protein is CASSQGETSNQPQHF. In DNA form, the CDR3 reads TGTGCCAGTAGTCAGGGGGAGACCTCTAATCAGCCCCAGCATTTT. The chain links TRBV19 to TRBJ1-5, with TRBD1 identical over 7 bases. The CDR3 length is 15 residues. V lost 5 bases to trimming and J lost 4 bases; unmatched junction nucleotides: 8. CDR1 and CDR2 from the germline V gene are LNHDA and SQIVND (reference sequence).

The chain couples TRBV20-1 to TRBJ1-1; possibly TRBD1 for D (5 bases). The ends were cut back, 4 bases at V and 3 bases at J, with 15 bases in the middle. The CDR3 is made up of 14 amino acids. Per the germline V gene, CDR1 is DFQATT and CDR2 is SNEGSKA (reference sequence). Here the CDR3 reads CSAKFDSAYTEAFF. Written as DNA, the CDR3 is TGCAGTGCTAAGTTCGACAGCGCCTACACTGAAGCTTTCTTT.

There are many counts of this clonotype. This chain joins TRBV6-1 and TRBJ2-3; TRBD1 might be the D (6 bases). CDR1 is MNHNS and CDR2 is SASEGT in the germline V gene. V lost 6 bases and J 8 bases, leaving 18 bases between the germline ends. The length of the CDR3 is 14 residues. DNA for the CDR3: TGTGCCAGCAGCTCGGTAGTCAGGGGCGGTACGCAGTATTTT. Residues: CASSSVVRGGTQYF.

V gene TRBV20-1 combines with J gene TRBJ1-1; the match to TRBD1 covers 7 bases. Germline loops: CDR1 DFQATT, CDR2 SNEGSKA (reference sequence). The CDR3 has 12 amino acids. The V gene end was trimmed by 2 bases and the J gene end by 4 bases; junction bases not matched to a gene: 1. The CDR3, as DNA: TGCAGTGCTAGACGGACAGGCACTGAAGCTTTCTTT. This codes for CSARRTGTEAFF.

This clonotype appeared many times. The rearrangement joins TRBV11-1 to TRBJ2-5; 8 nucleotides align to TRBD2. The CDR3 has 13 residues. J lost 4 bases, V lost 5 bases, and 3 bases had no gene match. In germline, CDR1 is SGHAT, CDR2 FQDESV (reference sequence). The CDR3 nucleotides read TGTGCCAGCAGCGGGCTAGCGGGAGAGACCCAGTACTTC. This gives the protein CASSGLAGETQYF. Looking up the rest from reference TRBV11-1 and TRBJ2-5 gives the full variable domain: EAEVAQSPRYKITEKSQAVAFWCDPISGHATLYWYRQILGQGPELLVQFQDESVVDDSQLPKDRFSAERLKGVDSTLKIQPAELGDSAMYLCASSGLAGETQYFGPGTRLLVL.

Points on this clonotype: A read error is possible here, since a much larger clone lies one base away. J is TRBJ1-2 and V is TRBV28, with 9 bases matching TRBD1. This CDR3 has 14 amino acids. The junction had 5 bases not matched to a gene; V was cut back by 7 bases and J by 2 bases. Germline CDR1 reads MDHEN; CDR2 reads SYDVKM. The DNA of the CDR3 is TGTGCCAGCAAGTCCGACAGGGGGAACTATGGCTACACCTTC. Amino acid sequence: CASKSDRGNYGYTF.

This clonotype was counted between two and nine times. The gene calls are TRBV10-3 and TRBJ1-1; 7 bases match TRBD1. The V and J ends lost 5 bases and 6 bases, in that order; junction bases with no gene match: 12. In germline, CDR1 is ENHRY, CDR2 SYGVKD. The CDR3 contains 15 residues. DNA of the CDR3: TGTGCCATCAGTATAACCTCGGACAGGATCGCTGAAGCTTTCTTT. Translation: CAISITSDRIAEAFF.

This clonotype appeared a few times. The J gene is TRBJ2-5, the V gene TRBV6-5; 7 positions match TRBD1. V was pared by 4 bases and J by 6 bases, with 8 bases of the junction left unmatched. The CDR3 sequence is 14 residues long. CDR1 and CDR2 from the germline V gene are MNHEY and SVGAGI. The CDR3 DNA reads TGTGCCAGCAGTTCCGGGGACAGATTGAAGACCCAGTACTTC. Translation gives CASSSGDRLKTQYF.

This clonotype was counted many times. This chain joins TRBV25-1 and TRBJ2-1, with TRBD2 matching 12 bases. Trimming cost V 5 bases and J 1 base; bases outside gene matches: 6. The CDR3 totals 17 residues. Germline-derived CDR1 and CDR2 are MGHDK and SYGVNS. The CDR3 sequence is CASSSGTSGWSYNEQFF. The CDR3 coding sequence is TGTGCCAGCAGTTCAGGGACTAGCGGGTGGTCCTACAATGAGCAGTTCTTC.

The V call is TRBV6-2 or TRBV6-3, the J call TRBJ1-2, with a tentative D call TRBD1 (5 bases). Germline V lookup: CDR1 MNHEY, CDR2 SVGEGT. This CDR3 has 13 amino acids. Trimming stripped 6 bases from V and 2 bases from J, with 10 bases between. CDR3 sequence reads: CASSRDSNYGYTF. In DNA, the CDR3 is TGTGCCAGCAGCCGCGACAGCAACTATGGCTACACCTTC.

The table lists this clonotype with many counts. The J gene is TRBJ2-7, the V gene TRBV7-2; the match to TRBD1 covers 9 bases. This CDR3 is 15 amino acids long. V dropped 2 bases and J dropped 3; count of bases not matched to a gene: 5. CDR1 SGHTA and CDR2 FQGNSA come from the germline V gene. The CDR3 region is CASSLLGDRVYEQYF. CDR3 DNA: TGTGCCAGCAGCTTATTGGGGGACAGGGTCTACGAGCAGTACTTC.

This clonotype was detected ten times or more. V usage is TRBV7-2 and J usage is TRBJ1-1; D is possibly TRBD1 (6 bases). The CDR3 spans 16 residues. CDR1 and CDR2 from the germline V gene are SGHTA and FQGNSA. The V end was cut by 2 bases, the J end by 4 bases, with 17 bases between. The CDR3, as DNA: TGTGCCAGCAGCTTATGGGGGGCGAGGGTAGGCACTGAAGCTTTCTTT. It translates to CASSLWGARVGTEAFF.

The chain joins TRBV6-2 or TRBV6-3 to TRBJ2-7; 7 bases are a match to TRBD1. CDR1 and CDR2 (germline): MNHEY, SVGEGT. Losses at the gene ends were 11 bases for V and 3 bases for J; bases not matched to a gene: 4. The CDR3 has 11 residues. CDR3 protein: CAGGQSYEQYF. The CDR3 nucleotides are TGTGCCGGGGGACAGAGCTACGAGCAGTACTTC.

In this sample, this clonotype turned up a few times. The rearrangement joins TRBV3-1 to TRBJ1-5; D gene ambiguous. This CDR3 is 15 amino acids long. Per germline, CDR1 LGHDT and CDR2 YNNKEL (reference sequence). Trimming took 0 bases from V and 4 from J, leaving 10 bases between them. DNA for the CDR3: TGTGCCAGCAGCCAAGATACTGGCGGGAATCAGCCCCAGCATTTT. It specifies CASSQDTGGNQPQHF. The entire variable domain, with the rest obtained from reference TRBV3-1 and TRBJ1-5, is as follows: DTAVSQTPKYLVTQMGNDKSIKCEQNLGHDTMYWYKQDSKKFLKIMFSYNNKELIINETVPNRFSPKSPDKAHLNLHINSLELGDSAVYFCASSQDTGGNQPQHFGDGTRLSIL.

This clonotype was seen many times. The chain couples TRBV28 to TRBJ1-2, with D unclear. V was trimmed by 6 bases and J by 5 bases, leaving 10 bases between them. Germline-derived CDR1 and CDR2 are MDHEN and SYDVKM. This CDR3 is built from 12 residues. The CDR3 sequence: CASSRRVYGYTF. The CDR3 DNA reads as TGTGCCAGCAGCCGACGGGTTTATGGCTACACCTTC.

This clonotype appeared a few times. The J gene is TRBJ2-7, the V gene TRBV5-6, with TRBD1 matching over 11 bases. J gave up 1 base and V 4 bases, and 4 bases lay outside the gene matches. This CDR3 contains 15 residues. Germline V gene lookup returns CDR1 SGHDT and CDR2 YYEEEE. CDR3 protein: CASSGDRGASYEQYF. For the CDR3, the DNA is TGTGCCAGCAGCGGGGACAGGGGGGCGTCCTACGAGCAGTACTTC.